This entry lists 28 T cell receptor beta chains sequenced from one sample in a study of blood T cell repertoires in COVID-19. The data were produced by immunoSEQ multiplex PCR, yet TCRdb's version contains in-frame clones alone and is incomplete. The sample shows about 250,000 clones, around 90% of them seen only once. The sequenced material came from PBMCs or T cells enriched from blood (not recorded which). Every receptor here comes from a woman in her 50s who had recovered from COVID-19.

The gene calls are TRBV6-5 and TRBJ2-7; tentatively, D is TRBD2 (6 bases). CDR3 length: 12 amino acids. Germline values: CDR1 MNHEY, CDR2 SVGAGI. The ends were cut back, 7 bases at V and 2 bases at J, with 9 bases in the middle. The CDR3 loop is CASTRGTYEQYF. In DNA form, the CDR3 reads TGTGCCAGCACGCGGGGAACCTACGAGCAGTACTTC.

V gene TRBV19 combines with J gene TRBJ2-2; D not resolved. The CDR3 extends over 12 amino acids. Per the germline V gene, CDR1 is LNHDA and CDR2 is SQIVND (reference sequence). V was cut by 6 bases and J by 6 bases, with 8 bases left in between. This CDR3 reads CASRPAAGELFF. CDR3 sequence (DNA): TGTGCCAGTAGACCCGCGGCCGGGGAGCTGTTTTTT. Complete variable domain (other parts from reference TRBV19 and TRBJ2-2): DGGITQSPKYLFRKEGQNVTLSCEQNLNHDAMYWYRQDPGQGLRLIYYSQIVNDFQKGDIAEGYSVSREKKESFPLTVTSAQKNPTAFYLCASRPAAGELFFGEGSRLTVL.

The chain has TRBV28 and TRBJ2-7, with D maybe TRBD1 (6 bases). The CDR3 has 15 amino acids. Trimming left V 7 bases short and J 2 bases short, with 18 bases between. Germline values: CDR1 MDHEN, CDR2 SYDVKM. CDR3 nucleotide sequence: TGTGCCAGCAAAACAACCGGGACAAACACCTACGAGCAGTACTTC. It codes for CASKTTGTNTYEQYF. Full variable domain (remainder filled in from reference TRBV28 and TRBJ2-7): DVKVTQSSRYLVKRTGEKVFLECVQDMDHENMFWYRQDPGLGLRLIYFSYDVKMKEKGDIPEGYSVSREKKERFSLILESASTNQTSMYLCASKTTGTNTYEQYFGPGTRLTVT.

This clone appeared once. The V call is TRBV3-1 (or the pseudogene TRBV3-2), the J call TRBJ2-1; 9 positions agree with TRBD2. CDR3 size: 16 residues. Germline assignment: CDR1 LGHDT and CDR2 YNNKEL (reference sequence). Trimming took 0 bases from V and 8 from J; bases not matched to a gene: 8. The CDR3 reads CASSQDGTSSIHEQFF. Here the CDR3 DNA reads TGTGCCAGCAGCCAAGATGGGACTAGCTCAATCCATGAGCAGTTCTTC.

This clone was counted a single time. The V call is TRBV5-1, the J call TRBJ2-5, with D tentatively TRBD1 (5 bases). V lost 1 base, J lost 5 bases, and 9 bases lay in between. The CDR3 length is 13 residues. Per germline, CDR1 SGHRS and CDR2 YFSETQ. The CDR3 loop reads CASSLQGVETQYF. Here the CDR3 DNA reads TGCGCCAGCAGCTTGCAGGGCGTGGAGACCCAGTACTTC.

The J gene is TRBJ1-2, the V gene TRBV5-5; maybe TRBD1 (5 bases). The germline V gene has CDR1 SGHKS and CDR2 YYEKEE (reference sequence). This CDR3 has 17 residues. The V and J ends lost 3 bases and 8 bases respectively, with 26 bases between them. The CDR3 region is CASSSLTQDTDLKGYTF. CDR3 coding DNA: TGTGCCAGCAGCTCGCTTACCCAGGACACAGACCTCAAGGGCTACACCTTC.

This clone was counted once. V usage is TRBV11-3 and J usage is TRBJ2-7; 7 positions match TRBD1. Trimming at V came to 5 bases and at J to 2 bases, leaving 6 bases not matched to a gene. Germline V CDR1 and CDR2: SGHNT, YENEEA. The CDR3 sequence is 14 residues long. The CDR3 bases are TGTGCCAGCAGCACCGGGACAGCCCCCTACGAGCAGTACTTC. This codes for CASSTGTAPYEQYF.

J is TRBJ2-1 and V is TRBV5-1; TRBD2 agrees at 9 bases. Germline CDR1 SGHRS, CDR2 YFSETQ. The CDR3 loop spans 16 amino acids. Unmatched junction bases numbered 8, after V lost 4 bases and J lost 3 bases. CDR3 coding DNA: TGCGCCAGCAGCGCCGTAGCGGGAGCCCTCTACAATGAGCAGTTCTTC. Translated: CASSAVAGALYNEQFF.

This chain links TRBV15 with TRBJ2-7, with D perhaps TRBD1 (5 bases). The length of the CDR3 is 18 residues. The V and J ends lost 3 bases and 2 bases respectively, with 23 bases between them. Germline-derived CDR1 and CDR2 are LNHNV and YYDKDF (reference sequence). CDR3 nucleotide sequence: TGTGCCACCAGCAGGTCTTACGGCAGGGCGTCGGAAACCTACGAGCAGTACTTC. Translation: CATSRSYGRASETYEQYF.

V usage is TRBV9 and J usage is TRBJ2-1, with TRBD2 matching 8 bases. Germline values: CDR1 SGDLS, CDR2 YYNGEE. The CDR3 runs to 13 residues. The V segment lost 0 bases and the J segment 8 bases; nucleotides outside the gene matches: 1. CDR3 residues: CASSVDGRDEQFF. The CDR3 nucleotides are TGTGCCAGCAGCGTAGACGGGAGGGATGAGCAGTTCTTC.

V and J are TRBV12-5 and TRBJ2-3; 10 bases align to TRBD2. V was pared by 1 base and J by 3 bases, with 7 bases of the junction left unmatched. The CDR3 is 17 residues long. Per germline, CDR1 LGHNT and CDR2 FRNRAP. The CDR3 spells CASGLDVAGGGTDTQYF. CDR3 bases: TGTGCTAGTGGTTTGGACGTAGCGGGAGGAGGGACAGATACGCAGTATTTT. Complete variable domain (other parts from reference TRBV12-5 and TRBJ2-3): DARVTQTPRHKVTEMGQEVTMRCQPILGHNTVFWYRQTMMQGLELLAYFRNRAPLDDSGMPKDRFSAEMPDATLATLKIQPSEPRDSAVYFCASGLDVAGGGTDTQYFGPGTRLTVL.

This chain joins TRBV12-3 or TRBV12-4 and TRBJ2-7; 9 bases are a match to TRBD1. CDR3 size: 13 residues. V lost 6 bases, J lost 6 bases, and 6 bases stayed unmatched. The CDR3 here is CASSPTGGPEQYF. DNA for the CDR3: TGTGCCAGCAGCCCGACAGGGGGGCCCGAGCAGTACTTC.

DNA for the CDR3: TGTGCCAGCAGCGGGATAGGGGGAGGAGCGGGAGGCTACAATGAGCAGTTCTTC. Its translation: CASSGIGGGAGGYNEQFF. This chain links TRBV5-8 with TRBJ2-1; 9 bases fit TRBD2. The junction had 14 bases not matched to a gene; V was cut back by 4 bases and J by 3 bases. Germline-derived CDR1 and CDR2 are SGHTS and YDEGEE. The CDR3 is 18 residues long.

CDR3 nucleotide sequence: TGTGCCAGCTCACCAACAGGGTCCAAATACAAGCAGTACTTC. As protein: CASSPTGSKYKQYF. This sequence joins TRBV18 and TRBJ2-7, with D perhaps TRBD1 (6 bases). Trimming cost V 2 bases and J 8 bases, with 16 bases left between them. The CDR3 sequence is 14 residues long. Germline lookup yields CDR1 KGHSH and CDR2 LQKENI. Full variable domain (outside the CDR3, taken from reference TRBV18 and TRBJ2-7): NAGVMQNPRHLVRRRGQEARLRCSPMKGHSHVYWYRQLPEEGLKFMVYLQKENIIDESGMPKERFSAEFPKEGPSILRIQQVVRGDSAAYFCASSPTGSKYKQYFGPGTRLTVT.

This clone was seen only once. The V and J genes are TRBV19 and TRBJ2-5, with D perhaps TRBD2 (6 bases). V lost 4 bases and J 5 bases, leaving 17 bases between the germline ends. Germline-derived CDR1 and CDR2 are LNHDA and SQIVND (reference sequence). The CDR3 length is 15 residues. The CDR3: CASSTRGTQQETQYF. The CDR3 DNA is TGTGCCAGTAGTACCCGCGGGACCCAGCAGGAGACCCAGTACTTC.

The rearrangement links TRBV6-6 to TRBJ2-7; TRBD2 is a possible D gene (5 bases). CDR3 length equals 14 residues. The germline CDR1 and CDR2 sequences are MNHNY and SVGAGI (reference sequence). Trimming took 9 bases from V and 6 from J, leaving 21 bases between them. The CDR3 sequence is CASTQSHEGGEQYF. For the CDR3, the DNA is TGTGCCAGTACCCAAAGCCACGAGGGTGGCGAGCAGTACTTC.

The chain has TRBV12-5 and TRBJ1-6; 8 bases agree with TRBD1. V lost 4 bases, J lost 10 bases, and 6 bases stayed unmatched. This CDR3 has 14 amino acids. Germline CDR1 reads LGHNT; CDR2 reads FRNRAP. In DNA, the CDR3 is TGTGCTAGTGGTTCAACAGGGGGTGGGTCACCCCTCCACTTT. Protein product: CASGSTGGGSPLHF.

The rearrangement uses TRBV5-1 and TRBJ1-1; 7 bases line up with TRBD1. The CDR3 has 14 residues. The trim removed 6 bases at V and 5 bases at J, leaving 10 bases unmatched. From germline, CDR1 is SGHRS and CDR2 YFSETQ. CDR3 coding DNA: TGCGCCAGCACTCTCCAGGGGGATCGGACTGAAGCTTTCTTT. Encoded protein: CASTLQGDRTEAFF.

The DNA of the CDR3 is TGTGCCAGCAGTGAGGCGCTAGCGGGAGTCTACGAGCAGTACTTC. It is translated as CASSEALAGVYEQYF. The gene calls are TRBV2 and TRBJ2-7, with 10 nucleotides matching TRBD2. CDR3 length: 15 amino acids. Germline loops: CDR1 SNHLY, CDR2 FYNNEI. The trim removed 3 bases at V and 3 bases at J, leaving 5 bases unmatched.

There are many counts of this clone. This CDR3 is also generated by other DNA sequences in the sample. The J gene is TRBJ2-3, the V gene TRBV5-1, with D unresolved. The CDR3 is 16 amino acids. V lost 0 bases to trimming and J lost 2 bases, with 13 bases between them. Germline assignment: CDR1 SGHRS and CDR2 YFSETQ. CDR3 loop: CASSLVSGQDTDTQYF. Written as DNA, the CDR3 is TGCGCCAGCAGCTTGGTGTCAGGCCAAGACACAGATACGCAGTATTTT.

The chain recombines TRBV6-5 with TRBJ1-2, with 8 bases fitting TRBD1. Germline assignment: CDR1 MNHEY and CDR2 SVGAGI. The V segment lost 0 bases and the J segment 7 bases; nucleotides outside the gene matches: 10. CDR3 length: 16 amino acids. CDR3 loop: CASSYSPRAGGFGYTF. In DNA form, the CDR3 reads TGTGCCAGCAGTTACTCACCTCGAGCAGGGGGCTTTGGCTACACCTTC.

Comment on this clone: Other DNA sequences in the same sample also yield this CDR3. V is TRBV2 and J is TRBJ1-4, with D tentatively TRBD1 (6 bases). Deletions cut 11 bases from V and 6 bases from J, with 10 bases between. Germline assignment: CDR1 SNHLY and CDR2 FYNNEI. This CDR3 is built from 11 residues. CDR3 sequence (DNA): TGTGCCTCGGGACAAGATGAAAAACTGTTTTTT. This translates into CASGQDEKLFF.

The V and J genes are TRBV6-1 and TRBJ1-2; D unclear. The CDR3 consists of 14 residues. The germline V gene encodes CDR1 MNHNS and CDR2 SASEGT. V lost 1 base and J lost 4, with 10 bases in between. The CDR3 is CASSEVGLPYGYTF. The CDR3 nucleotides are TGTGCCAGCAGTGAAGTTGGACTACCCTATGGCTACACCTTC.

This sequence joins TRBV2 and TRBJ1-5, with D perhaps matching TRBD1 (6 bases). Per germline, CDR1 SNHLY and CDR2 FYNNEI. The length of the CDR3 is 16 residues. The ends were cut back, 1 base at V and 0 bases at J, with 10 bases in the middle. The CDR3 loop reads CASSEEAGDSNQPQHF. The CDR3, as DNA: TGTGCCAGCAGTGAAGAGGCAGGGGATAGCAATCAGCCCCAGCATTTT.

The V gene is TRBV6-7, the J gene TRBJ1-1, with TRBD1 matching 9 bases. TRBV6-7 falls under the ORF class, with uncertain function. Trimming removed 2 bases from V and 10 bases from J; junction bases left unmatched: 8. The CDR3 loop spans 14 amino acids. Here the CDR3 reads CASSYLGTGRGAFF. CDR3 nucleotides: TGTGCCAGCAGTTACCTGGGGACAGGGCGCGGAGCTTTCTTT.

V gene TRBV25-1 combines with J gene TRBJ2-7; 7 nucleotides match TRBD1. Germline CDR1 is MGHDK and CDR2 is SYGVNS. The CDR3 spans 15 residues. After removal of 5 bases from V and 5 bases from J, the junction contained 12 bases not matched to a gene. The CDR3 coding sequence is TGTGCCAGCAGTTGGGGTGGAACAGGGGTAGACGAGCAGTACTTC. Translating it yields CASSWGGTGVDEQYF.

This chain joins TRBV24-1 and TRBJ2-1, with D perhaps TRBD2 (6 bases). The V gene lost 5 bases and the J gene lost 3 bases, with 13 bases spanning the gap. Germline V gives CDR1 KGHDR, CDR2 SFDVKD. This CDR3 has 15 residues. CDR3 protein: CATSVESGFYNEQFF. The CDR3 bases are TGTGCCACCAGTGTGGAGAGCGGGTTCTACAATGAGCAGTTCTTC.

The chain is built from TRBV27 and TRBJ2-1, with D possibly being TRBD2 (6 bases). The germline CDR1 and CDR2 sequences are MNHEY and SMNVEV (reference sequence). Trimming removed 4 bases from V and 8 bases from J, with 18 bases in between. This CDR3 contains 15 residues. The CDR3 DNA reads as TGTGCCAGCAGTTCTGAAGCGGGCCGGACGGATGAGCAGTTCTTC. Residues: CASSSEAGRTDEQFF.